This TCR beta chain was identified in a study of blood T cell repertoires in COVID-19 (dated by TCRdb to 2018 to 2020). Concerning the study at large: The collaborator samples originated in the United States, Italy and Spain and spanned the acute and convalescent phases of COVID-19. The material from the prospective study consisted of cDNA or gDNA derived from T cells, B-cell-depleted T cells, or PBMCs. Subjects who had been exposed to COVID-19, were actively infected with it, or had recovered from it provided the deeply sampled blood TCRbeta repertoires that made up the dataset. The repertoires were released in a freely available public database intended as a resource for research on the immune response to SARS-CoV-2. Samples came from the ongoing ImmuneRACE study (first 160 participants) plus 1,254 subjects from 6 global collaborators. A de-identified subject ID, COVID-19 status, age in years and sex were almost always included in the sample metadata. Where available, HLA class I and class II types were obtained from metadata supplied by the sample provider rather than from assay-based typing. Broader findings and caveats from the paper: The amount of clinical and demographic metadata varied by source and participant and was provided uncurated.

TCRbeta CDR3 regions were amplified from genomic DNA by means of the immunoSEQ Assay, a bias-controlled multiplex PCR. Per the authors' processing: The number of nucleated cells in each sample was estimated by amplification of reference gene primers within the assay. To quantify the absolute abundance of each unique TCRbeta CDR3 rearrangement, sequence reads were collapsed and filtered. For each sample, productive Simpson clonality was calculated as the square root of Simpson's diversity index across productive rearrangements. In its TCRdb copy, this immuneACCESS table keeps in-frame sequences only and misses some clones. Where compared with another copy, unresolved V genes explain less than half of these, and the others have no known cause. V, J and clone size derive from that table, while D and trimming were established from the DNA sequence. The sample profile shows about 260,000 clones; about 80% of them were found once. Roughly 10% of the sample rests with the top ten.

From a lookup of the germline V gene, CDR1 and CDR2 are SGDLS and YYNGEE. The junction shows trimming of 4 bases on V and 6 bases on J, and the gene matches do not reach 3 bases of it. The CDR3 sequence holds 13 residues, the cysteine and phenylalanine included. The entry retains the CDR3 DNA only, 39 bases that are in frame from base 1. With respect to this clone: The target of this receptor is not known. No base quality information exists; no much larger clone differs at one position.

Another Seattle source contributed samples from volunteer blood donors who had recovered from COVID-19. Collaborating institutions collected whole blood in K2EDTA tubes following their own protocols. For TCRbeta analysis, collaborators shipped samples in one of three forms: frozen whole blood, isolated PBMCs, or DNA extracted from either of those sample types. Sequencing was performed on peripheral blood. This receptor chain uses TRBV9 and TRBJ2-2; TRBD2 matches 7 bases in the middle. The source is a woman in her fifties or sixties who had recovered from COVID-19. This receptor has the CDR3 CASSPGGAGELFF. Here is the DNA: TGTGCCAGCAGCCCTGGGGGGGCCGGGGAGCTGTTTTTT. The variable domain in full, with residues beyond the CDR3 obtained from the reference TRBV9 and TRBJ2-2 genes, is DSGVTQTPKHLITATGQRVTLRCSPRSGDLSVYWYQQSLDQGLQFLIQYYNGEERAKGNILERFSAQQFPDLHSELNLSSLELGDSALYFCASSPGGAGELFFGEGSRLTVL.